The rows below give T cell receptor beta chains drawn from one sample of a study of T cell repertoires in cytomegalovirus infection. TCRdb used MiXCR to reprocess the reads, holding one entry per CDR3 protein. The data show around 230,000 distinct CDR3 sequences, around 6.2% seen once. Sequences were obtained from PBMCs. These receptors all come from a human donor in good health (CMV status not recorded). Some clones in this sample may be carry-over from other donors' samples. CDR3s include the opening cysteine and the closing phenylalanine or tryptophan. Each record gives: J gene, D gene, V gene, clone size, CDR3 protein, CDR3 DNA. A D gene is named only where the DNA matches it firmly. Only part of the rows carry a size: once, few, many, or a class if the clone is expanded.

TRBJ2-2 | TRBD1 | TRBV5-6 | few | CASSSIGQGDTGELFF | TGTGCCAGCAGCTCTATAGGACAGGGTGACACCGGGGAGCTGTTTTTT
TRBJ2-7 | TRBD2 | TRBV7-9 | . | CASTQTSSYEQYF | TGTGCCAGCACCCAGACTAGCAGTTACGAGCAGTACTTC
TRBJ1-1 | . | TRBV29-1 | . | CSVSPMNTEAFF | TGCAGCGTTTCCCCCATGAACACTGAAGCTTTCTTT
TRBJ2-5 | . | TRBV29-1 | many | CSVVLPQETQYF | TGCAGCGTTGTCCTGCCCCAAGAGACCCAGTACTTC
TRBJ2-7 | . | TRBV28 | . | CASSLLGGSYEQYF | TGTGCCAGCAGTTTATTAGGGGGCTCCTACGAGCAGTACTTC
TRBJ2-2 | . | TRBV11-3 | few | CASSLAGMSGELFF | TGTGCCAGCAGCTTAGCAGGAATGAGCGGGGAGCTGTTTTTT
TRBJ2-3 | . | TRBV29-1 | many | CSARPSTDTQYF | TGCAGCGCTCGACCGAGCACAGATACGCAGTATTTT
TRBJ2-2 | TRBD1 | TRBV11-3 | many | CASSPGQGEAGELFF | TGTGCCAGCAGCCCTGGACAGGGGGAAGCCGGGGAGCTGTTTTTT
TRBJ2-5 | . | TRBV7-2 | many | CASSPNRVTQYF | TGTGCCAGCAGCCCAAATAGGGTGACCCAGTACTTC
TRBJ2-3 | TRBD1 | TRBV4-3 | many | CASSQAVGGTSTDTQYF | TGCGCCAGCAGCCAAGCTGTAGGGGGCACAAGCACAGATACGCAGTATTTT
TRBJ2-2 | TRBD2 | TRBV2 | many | CASSGGTSGGAPGELFF | TGTGCCAGCAGTGGCGGGACTAGCGGGGGGGCCCCCGGGGAGCTGTTTTTT
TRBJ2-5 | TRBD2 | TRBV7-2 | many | CASSIGGALWKIKEETQYF | TGTGCCAGCAGCATCGGGGGGGCCCTTTGGAAAATAAAAGAAGAGACCCAGTACTTC
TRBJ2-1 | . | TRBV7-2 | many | CASSPQAGTYNEQFF | TGTGCCAGCAGCCCGCAGGCGGGCACCTACAATGAGCAGTTCTTC
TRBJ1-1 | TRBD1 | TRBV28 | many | CASSSPWDRKTEAFF | TGTGCCAGCAGTTCACCCTGGGACAGAAAGACTGAAGCTTTCTTT